Listed here is a single TCR beta chain. The germline V gene encodes CDR1 DFQATT and CDR2 SNEGSKA (reference sequence). This CDR3 spans 13 amino acids. J lost 7 bases, V lost 6 bases, and 5 bases had no gene match. These data belong to a study of early T cells in non-severe SARS-CoV-2 infection. TCRdb reanalysed the 5' RACE reads using MiXCR and keeps one entry per CDR3 protein. The sample contains about 67,000 distinct CDR3 sequences, under 14% of which appear only once. Material: whole blood. V usage is TRBV20-1 and J usage is TRBJ1-6, with 8 bases matching TRBD1. This TCR derives from an adult who was a healthcare worker with PCR-confirmed SARS-CoV-2 infection or an uninfected control (not recorded which). The CDR3 spells CSAQDRVNSPLHF. The CDR3 coding sequence is TGCAGTGCCCAGGACAGGGTGAATTCACCCCTCCACTTT.